This is a list of T cell receptor beta chains from one sample in a study of metastatic and nonmetastatic thyroid tumors. With MiXCR, TCRdb reprocessed the PCR reads. The sample holds over 5,500 clones; approximately 35% are singletons and the top ten take 35% to 40%. Sequencing input: adjacent normal tissue. These receptors originate from a female donor with papillary thyroid cancer or a benign thyroid nodule (not recorded which). Some clones in this sample may be carry-over from other donors' samples. CDR3s include the opening cysteine and the closing phenylalanine or tryptophan. A D gene is named only where the DNA matches it firmly. The listing skips clone size in some rows; elsewhere it reads once, few, many or a size class.

abundance: .
v_gene: TRBV20-1
j_gene: TRBJ2-7
d_gene: .
CDR3aa: CSAPSGRLAYEQYF
CDR3nt: TGCAGTGCTCCATCGGGACGCCTCGCCTACGAGCAGTACTTC

abundance: few
v_gene: TRBV7-2
j_gene: TRBJ2-7
d_gene: .
CDR3aa: CASSLGGGSYEQYF
CDR3nt: TGTGCCAGCAGCTTAGGGGGCGGTAGCTACGAGCAGTACTTC

abundance: .
v_gene: TRBV2
j_gene: TRBJ2-1
d_gene: .
CDR3aa: CASSEAAFLSGIKTNEQFF
CDR3nt: TGTGCCAGCAGTGAAGCCGCTTTTCTTTCCGGGATCAAGACAAATGAGCAGTTCTTC

abundance: .
v_gene: TRBV6-2/TRBV6-3
j_gene: TRBJ2-7
d_gene: .
CDR3aa: CACSSRLTLYEQYF
CDR3nt: TGTGCCTGCAGCTCTAGATTAACTCTGTACGAGCAGTACTTC

abundance: few
v_gene: TRBV20-1
j_gene: TRBJ2-2
d_gene: TRBD2
CDR3aa: CSARDSSGRSPGELFF
CDR3nt: TGCAGTGCTAGAGATTCGAGCGGGAGGTCCCCCGGGGAGCTGTTTTTT

abundance: few
v_gene: TRBV27
j_gene: TRBJ2-7
d_gene: TRBD2
CDR3aa: CASRTSSLHEQYF
CDR3nt: TGTGCCAGCAGGACTAGCTCCCTCCACGAGCAGTACTTC

abundance: .
v_gene: TRBV10-3
j_gene: TRBJ1-5
d_gene: .
CDR3aa: CAISDAKRGNQPQHF
CDR3nt: TGTGCCATCAGTGATGCCAAGCGTGGGAATCAGCCCCAGCATTTT

abundance: few
v_gene: TRBV7-3
j_gene: TRBJ2-1
d_gene: TRBD1
CDR3aa: CASSLRQGIYNEQFF
CDR3nt: TGTGCCAGCAGCCTCCGACAGGGGATTTACAATGAGCAGTTCTTC

abundance: few
v_gene: TRBV27
j_gene: TRBJ2-2
d_gene: TRBD2
CDR3aa: CASSFSGLGELFF
CDR3nt: TGTGCCAGCAGTTTTAGCGGGTTAGGGGAGCTGTTTTTT

abundance: few
v_gene: TRBV6-1
j_gene: TRBJ1-6
d_gene: TRBD1
CDR3aa: CASSPAGGSYNSPLHF
CDR3nt: TGTGCCAGCAGCCCGGCAGGGGGCTCCTATAATTCACCCCTCCACTTT

abundance: .
v_gene: TRBV20-1
j_gene: TRBJ1-1
d_gene: .
CDR3aa: CSANGMGSTPFNTEAFF
CDR3nt: TGCAGTGCTAACGGGATGGGGTCCACCCCTTTTAACACTGAAGCTTTCTTT

abundance: few
v_gene: TRBV27
j_gene: TRBJ2-7
d_gene: TRBD1
CDR3aa: CASSLFGTGIYEQYF
CDR3nt: TGTGCCAGCAGTTTATTCGGGACAGGGATCTACGAGCAGTACTTC

abundance: few
v_gene: TRBV27
j_gene: TRBJ1-2
d_gene: .
CDR3aa: CASSDGQDYGYTF
CDR3nt: TGTGCCAGCAGCGATGGACAAGACTATGGCTACACCTTC

abundance: few
v_gene: TRBV12-3/TRBV12-4
j_gene: TRBJ2-7
d_gene: .
CDR3aa: CASSGTHEQYF
CDR3nt: TGTGCCAGCAGTGGGACGCACGAGCAGTACTTC

abundance: .
v_gene: TRBV5-1
j_gene: TRBJ2-7
d_gene: TRBD1
CDR3aa: CASSFRPGDSKIFYEQYF
CDR3nt: TGCGCCAGCAGCTTCCGGCCAGGGGACAGCAAAATTTTTTACGAGCAGTACTTC

abundance: medium-sized
v_gene: TRBV2
j_gene: TRBJ2-1
d_gene: TRBD1
CDR3aa: CASSYRDRGAYNEQFF
CDR3nt: TGTGCCAGCAGCTACCGGGACAGGGGCGCCTACAATGAGCAGTTCTTC

abundance: few
v_gene: TRBV6-6
j_gene: TRBJ2-3
d_gene: .
CDR3aa: CASSYFPGTDTQYF
CDR3nt: TGTGCCAGCAGTTATTTCCCCGGCACAGATACGCAGTATTTT